Listed here are 11 T cell receptor beta chains from one sample, sequenced in a study of T cells in Graves' hyperthyroidism and ophthalmopathy. TCR beta CDR3 sequences were amplified from RNA transcripts. In the first-round RT-PCR of the TCR CDR3, the HTBI primer set was used. TCRdb recomputed calls from the multiplex PCR reads with MiXCR, one row per CDR3 protein. The sample includes 300,000 to 450,000 distinct CDR3 sequences, under 15% of them seen just once. The sample consisted of blood. Source of these receptors: a woman aged 18-29 years with Graves' hyperthyroidism.

This clonotype was observed many times. The CDR3 coding sequence is TGCGCCAGCAGCTTGGCCCCGCAAGGGGGCAGTTCAGATACGCAGTATTTT. Protein: CASSLAPQGGSSDTQYF. The chain couples TRBV5-1 to TRBJ2-3, with 7 bases aligning to TRBD1. V gave up 0 bases and J gave up 4 bases; unmatched junction bases: 11. In germline, CDR1 is SGHRS, CDR2 YFSETQ. The CDR3 totals 17 residues.

In this sample, this clonotype turned up many times. The J gene is TRBJ1-3, the V gene TRBV6-6; tentatively, D is TRBD1 (6 bases). The CDR3 spans 15 residues. Per germline, CDR1 MNHNY and CDR2 SVGAGI (reference sequence). V gave up 0 bases and J gave up 4 bases, with 10 bases separating them. CDR3: CASSYSTGGGNTIYF. In nucleotides, the CDR3 is TGTGCCAGCAGTTACTCGACTGGGGGCGGAAACACCATATATTTT.

This clonotype was counted at least ten times. V is TRBV12-3 or TRBV12-4 and J is TRBJ1-5; the match to TRBD1 covers 8 bases. The J segment lost 2 bases and the V segment lost 5 bases, leaving 5 bases of the junction unmatched. This CDR3 region has 15 residues. CDR3 protein: CASSPTGGGNQPQHF. The CDR3 DNA follows: TGTGCCAGCAGTCCTACAGGGGGTGGCAATCAGCCCCAGCATTTT.

This clonotype was observed many times. The chain links TRBV7-2 to TRBJ2-3; the match to TRBD2 covers 8 bases. V trimming: 8 bases; J trimming: 4 bases; junction bases outside the gene matches: 14. The CDR3 extends over 16 amino acids. Germline V gene data show CDR1 as SGHTA and CDR2 as FQGNSA. The DNA of the CDR3 is TGTGCCAGCCGGGAGGGCGCTCCCCCTCTCGCAGATACGCAGTATTTT. This sequence encodes CASREGAPPLADTQYF.

This clonotype was counted at least ten times. The rearrangement links TRBV10-3 to TRBJ2-3; no firm D call. The V gene's germline CDR1 is ENHRY and CDR2 SYGVKD. The CDR3 covers 12 residues. The V and J ends lost 2 bases and 6 bases respectively, with 6 bases between them. This CDR3 is CAISERPDTQYF. In nucleotides, the CDR3 is TGTGCCATCAGTGAGCGTCCGGATACGCAGTATTTT.

The V and J genes are TRBV5-5 and TRBJ1-1, with unresolved D. The V gene lost 4 bases and the J gene lost 1 base, with 14 bases spanning the gap. Germline V gene sequence: CDR1 SGHKS, CDR2 YYEKEE (reference sequence). CDR3 length: 15 residues. CDR3 in amino acids: CASSKDPQPNTEAFF. CDR3 bases: TGTGCCAGCAGCAAGGATCCACAGCCGAACACTGAAGCTTTCTTT.

The rearrangement joins TRBV5-1 to TRBJ2-7; 9 positions agree with TRBD1. V shed 0 bases, J shed 1 base, and the junction held 5 bases outside the gene matches. CDR1 is SGHRS, CDR2 YFSETQ, per germline. This CDR3 has 16 residues. The DNA for the CDR3 is TGCGCCAGCAGCTTGGCCGGGACAGGGTTGTCCTACGAGCAGTACTTC. Amino acids: CASSLAGTGLSYEQYF.

This clonotype was found a few times. The chain employs TRBV6-1 and TRBJ1-6; D is unclear. The germline V and J ends were trimmed by 6 bases and 4 bases, with 16 bases remaining between them. Germline lookup yields CDR1 MNHNS and CDR2 SASEGT. The CDR3 is made up of 16 amino acids. CDR3 sequence: CASSFSHGIYNSPLHF. The CDR3 bases are TGTGCCAGCAGCTTCTCCCACGGGATTTATAATTCACCCCTCCACTTT.

To note about this clonotype: A much larger clone differs by one base, so this may be a read error. The chain couples TRBV7-2 to TRBJ2-3, with unresolved D. Germline CDR1 and CDR2: SGHTA and FQGNSA. This CDR3 is built from 13 residues. Here the CDR3 DNA reads TGTGCCAACAGCTTCGCCGGGACAGATACGCAGTATTTT. This translates into CANSFAGTDTQYF.

In this sample, this clonotype turned up many times. This sequence joins TRBV20-1 and TRBJ1-1; D not certain. The germline CDR1 and CDR2 sequences are DFQATT and SNEGSKA (reference sequence). The CDR3 contains 17 residues. Trimming cost V 0 bases and J 3 bases, with 20 bases left between them. CDR3 in DNA: TGCAGTGCTAGAGATTTAAATAGAAAAGGCCGGGACACTGAAGCTTTCTTT. It specifies CSARDLNRKGRDTEAFF.

In this sample, this clonotype turned up many times. The chain has TRBV12-3 or TRBV12-4 and TRBJ1-2; D is unclear. The CDR3 is 14 residues long. The V end lost 5 bases, the J end lost 3 bases, and 13 bases lay between the germline ends. CDR3 bases: TGTGCCAGCAGTCTCCCGTCCGGGGACTATGGCTACACCTTC. Translated, it gives CASSLPSGDYGYTF.